This T cell receptor beta chain was sequenced in a study of blood T cell repertoires in COVID-19. The data were produced by immunoSEQ multiplex PCR, yet TCRdb's version contains in-frame clones alone and is incomplete. The sample includes around 150,000 clones, 80% to 90% of them seen just once. The CDR3 runs to 14 residues. Germline-derived CDR1 and CDR2 are KGHSH and LQKENI. Unmatched junction bases numbered 3, after V lost 2 bases and J lost 4 bases. Sequencing was performed on peripheral blood. The sequence was collected from a man in his 70s with acute or convalescent COVID-19. The genes are TRBV18 and TRBJ2-3; 7 bases map to TRBD1. The CDR3 region is CASSPSGGADTQYF. CDR3 DNA sequence: TGTGCCAGCTCACCATCAGGGGGAGCAGATACGCAGTATTTT.